Below are 8 T cell receptor beta chains sequenced from a single sample in a study of spatial heterogeneity in lung cancer. TCRdb re-called the 5' RACE reads with MiXCR, one entry per CDR3 protein. Among 60,000 to 90,000 distinct CDR3 sequences listed, 13% were seen once. Noted time point: sample taken at primary tumor resection. Sequencing of whole RNA from tumor, nontumor lung or frozen PBMC involved no sorting. The specimen was PBMCs, collected at surgery. Every receptor here comes from a male donor with early-stage non-small cell lung cancer.

This clonotype was observed a few times. The chain recombines TRBV19 with TRBJ2-2; the match to TRBD1 covers 11 bases. The CDR3 contains 15 residues. V gave up 7 bases and J gave up 6 bases; unmatched junction bases: 7. CDR1 is LNHDA, CDR2 SQIVND, per germline (reference sequence). Written as DNA, the CDR3 is TGTGCCAGTACCGTAGGGACAGGGGGTCCCGGGGAGCTGTTTTTT. The encoded protein is CASTVGTGGPGELFF.

The V call is TRBV28, the J call TRBJ2-7; D is possibly TRBD1 or TRBD2 (5 bases each). Germline V gives CDR1 MDHEN, CDR2 SYDVKM. Trimming pared 6 bases from V and 7 bases from J, leaving 19 bases between. This CDR3 is built from 14 residues. CDR3 DNA sequence: TGTGCCAGCAGCCCTTGGGACGCCGGTGGGGAGCAGTACTTC. It specifies CASSPWDAGGEQYF.

In this sample, this clonotype turned up a few times. V and J are TRBV5-1 and TRBJ2-7, with D maybe TRBD1 (6 bases). The V gene lost 4 bases and the J gene lost 3 bases, with 17 bases spanning the gap. CDR1 and CDR2 (germline): SGHRS, YFSETQ. The CDR3 contains 15 residues. The DNA for the CDR3 is TGCGCCAGCAGCCAAACAGGGTCGCCTAACTACGAGCAGTACTTC. Residues: CASSQTGSPNYEQYF.

This clonotype has more than one count but fewer than ten. The gene calls are TRBV5-4 and TRBJ2-3; no clear D. Germline V gives CDR1 SGHNT, CDR2 YYREEE (reference sequence). CDR3 length: 14 amino acids. Trimming cost V 1 base and J 6 bases, with 12 bases left between them. CDR3 loop: CASSLIDSSDTQYF. The CDR3 DNA reads TGTGCCAGCAGCTTGATCGATTCAAGCGATACGCAGTATTTT.

This clonotype was observed a few times. The chain links TRBV20-1 to TRBJ2-7; no firm D call. The CDR3 runs to 15 residues. Trimming left V 1 base short and J 2 bases short, with 15 bases between. Germline-derived CDR1 and CDR2 are DFQATT and SNEGSKA (reference sequence). CDR3 DNA sequence: TGCAGTGCTAGAGTTCGTGCAGGAACCACCTACGAGCAGTACTTC. Amino acids: CSARVRAGTTYEQYF.

This clonotype has ten or more counts. The chain couples TRBV5-4 to TRBJ2-1; possible D gene TRBD1, 6 bases. There are 16 residues in the CDR3. In germline, CDR1 is SGHNT, CDR2 YYREEE (reference sequence). With 1 base removed from V and 0 bases from J, the gap between germline ends came to 11 bases. CDR3 residues: CASSLQGSSSYNEQFF. Written as DNA, the CDR3 is TGTGCCAGCAGCTTGCAGGGGAGTAGCTCCTACAATGAGCAGTTCTTC.

The V and J genes are TRBV5-1 and TRBJ2-1; no firm D call. Germline CDR1 and CDR2: SGHRS and YFSETQ. Trimming took off 0 bases at V and 5 bases at J, with 3 bases between the two ends. The CDR3 is made up of 12 amino acids. The chain's CDR3 is CASSLVNNEQFF. The CDR3 DNA reads as TGCGCCAGCAGCTTGGTAAACAATGAGCAGTTCTTC.

At least ten counts were recorded for this clonotype. This rearrangement joins TRBV27 to TRBJ1-1, with D perhaps matching TRBD1 (6 bases). This CDR3 has 14 residues. Trimming shortened V by 4 bases and J by 3 bases, and 12 bases separated the two germline ends. Per the germline V gene, CDR1 is MNHEY and CDR2 is SMNVEV (reference sequence). In nucleotides, the CDR3 is TGTGCCAGCAGTTCGAACAGGGTTCACACTGAAGCTTTCTTT. Translated: CASSSNRVHTEAFF.